The T cell receptor beta chain under discussion was sequenced for a study of CD8+ T cells in alopecia areata. Treatment described: oral pan-JAK inhibitor, 5-10 mg twice daily. Lesional scalp punch biopsies and peripheral blood were collected from alopecia areata patients. PBMCs served as the source from which CD4+ and CD8+ T cells were sorted. This CDR3 has 12 amino acids. Trimming left V 0 bases short and J 5 bases short, with 3 bases between. Germline CDR1 is SGHRS and CDR2 is YFSETQ. Following RNA extraction, reverse transcription yielded cDNA that acted as the sequencing template. This table comes from immunoSEQ multiplex PCR, and its TCRdb copy is limited to in-frame clones, with some not included. The profile covers around 270,000 clones, with 58% appearing a single time and about 1.7% taken by the ten largest. As to this clone: Its matching antigen is unknown.

General study results and limits: Scalp and blood retained many expanded lesional clones during tofacitinib. Normal-skin resident alphabeta T cells also appear among scalp sample sequences.

This chain joins TRBV5-1 and TRBJ2-1; D uncertain. The sample here was CD4+ T cells sorted from blood, taken at week 24, from a patient treated with tofacitinib. The sequence came from a human donor with alopecia areata. Here the CDR3 reads CASSLGDNEQFF. CDR3 DNA sequence: TGCGCCAGCAGCTTGGGGGACAATGAGCAGTTCTTC.